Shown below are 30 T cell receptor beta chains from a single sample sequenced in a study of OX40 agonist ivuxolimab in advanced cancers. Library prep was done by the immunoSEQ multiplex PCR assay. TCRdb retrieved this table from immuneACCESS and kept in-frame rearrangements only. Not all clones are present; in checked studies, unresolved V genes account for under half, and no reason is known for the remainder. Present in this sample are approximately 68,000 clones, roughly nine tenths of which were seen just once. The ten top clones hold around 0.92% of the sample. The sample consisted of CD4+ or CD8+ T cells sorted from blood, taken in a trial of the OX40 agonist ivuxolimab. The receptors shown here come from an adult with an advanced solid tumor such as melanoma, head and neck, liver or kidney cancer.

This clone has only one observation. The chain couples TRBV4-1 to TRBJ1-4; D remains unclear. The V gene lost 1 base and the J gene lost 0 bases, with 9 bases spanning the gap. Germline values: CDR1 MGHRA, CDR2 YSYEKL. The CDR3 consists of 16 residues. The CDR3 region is CASSQVRSSTNEKLFF. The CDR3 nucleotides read TGCGCCAGCAGCCAAGTGCGGTCGTCAACTAATGAAAAACTGTTTTTT.

The CDR3 DNA follows: TGTGCCAGCAGTTTATCGGGGGGAAACACTGAAGCTTTCTTT. Translation: CASSLSGGNTEAFF. The V gene is TRBV27, the J gene TRBJ1-1; D may be TRBD1 (5 bases). CDR1 and CDR2 (germline): MNHEY, SMNVEV (reference sequence). The CDR3 covers 14 residues. V lost 0 bases and J lost 2, with 7 bases in between.

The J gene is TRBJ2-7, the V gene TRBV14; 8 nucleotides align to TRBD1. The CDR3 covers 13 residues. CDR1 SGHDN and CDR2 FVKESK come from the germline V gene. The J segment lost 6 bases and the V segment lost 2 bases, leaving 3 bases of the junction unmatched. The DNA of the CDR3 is TGTGCCAGCAGCCAAACTACAGGGGGCGAGCAGTACTTC. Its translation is CASSQTTGGEQYF.

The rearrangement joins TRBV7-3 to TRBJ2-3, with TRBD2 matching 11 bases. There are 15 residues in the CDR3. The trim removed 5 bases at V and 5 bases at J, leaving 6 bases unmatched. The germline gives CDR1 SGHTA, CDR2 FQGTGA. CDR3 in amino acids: CASSMSSGGLDTQYF. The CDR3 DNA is TGTGCCAGCAGCATGTCTAGCGGGGGGTTAGATACGCAGTATTTT.

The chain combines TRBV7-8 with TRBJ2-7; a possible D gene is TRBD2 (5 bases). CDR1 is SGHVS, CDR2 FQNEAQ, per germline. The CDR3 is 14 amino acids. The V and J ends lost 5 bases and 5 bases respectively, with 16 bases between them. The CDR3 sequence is CASSPRTWGNEQYF. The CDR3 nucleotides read TGTGCCAGCAGCCCCCGGACTTGGGGAAACGAGCAGTACTTC.

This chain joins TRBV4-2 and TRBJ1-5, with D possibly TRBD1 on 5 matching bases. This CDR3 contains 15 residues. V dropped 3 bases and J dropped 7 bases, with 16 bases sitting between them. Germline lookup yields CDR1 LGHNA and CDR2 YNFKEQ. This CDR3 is CASSQSLGAGQPQHF. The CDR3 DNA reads TGTGCCAGCAGCCAGTCTCTAGGGGCAGGGCAGCCCCAGCATTTT.

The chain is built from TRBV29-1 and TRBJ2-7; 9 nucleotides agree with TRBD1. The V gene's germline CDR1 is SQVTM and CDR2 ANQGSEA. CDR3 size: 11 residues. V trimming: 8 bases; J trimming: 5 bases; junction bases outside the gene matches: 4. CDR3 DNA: TGCAGCACAGGGGGCAACCACGAGCAGTACTTC. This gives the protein CSTGGNHEQYF.

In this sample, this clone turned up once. In DNA form, the CDR3 reads TGTGCCAGCAGCCGGGGACAGGGAAGGGATCAGCCCCAGCATTTT. Its protein is CASSRGQGRDQPQHF. The chain is built from TRBV5-5 and TRBJ1-5; 9 bases are a match to TRBD1. The germline V gene encodes CDR1 SGHKS and CDR2 YYEKEE (reference sequence). The trim removed 4 bases at V and 5 bases at J, leaving 7 bases unmatched. This CDR3 has 15 residues.

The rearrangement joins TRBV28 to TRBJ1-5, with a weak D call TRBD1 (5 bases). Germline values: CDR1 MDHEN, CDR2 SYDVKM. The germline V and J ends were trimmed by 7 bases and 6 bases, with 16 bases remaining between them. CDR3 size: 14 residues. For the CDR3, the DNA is TGTGCCAGCACTCCAAGGGGTATAAGTCAGCCCCAGCATTTT. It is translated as CASTPRGISQPQHF.

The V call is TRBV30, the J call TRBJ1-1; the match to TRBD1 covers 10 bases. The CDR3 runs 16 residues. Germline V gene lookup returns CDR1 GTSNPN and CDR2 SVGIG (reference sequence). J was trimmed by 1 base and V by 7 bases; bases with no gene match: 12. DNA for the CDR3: TGTGCCTCGACGAACCGGGACAGGGGCGGGAACACTGAAGCTTTCTTT. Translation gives CASTNRDRGGNTEAFF. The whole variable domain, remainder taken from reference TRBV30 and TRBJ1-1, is SQTIHQWPATLVQPVGSPLSLECTVEGTSNPNLYWYRQAAGRGLQLLFYSVGIGQISSEVPQNLSASRPQDRQFILSSKKLLLSDSGFYLCASTNRDRGGNTEAFFGQGTRLTVV.

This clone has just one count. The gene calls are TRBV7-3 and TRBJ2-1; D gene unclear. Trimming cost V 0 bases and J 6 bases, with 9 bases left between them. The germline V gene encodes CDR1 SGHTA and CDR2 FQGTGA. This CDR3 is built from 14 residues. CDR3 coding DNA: TGTGCCAGCAGCTTAACGCCTGCCGCCAATGAGCAGTTCTTC. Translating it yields CASSLTPAANEQFF.

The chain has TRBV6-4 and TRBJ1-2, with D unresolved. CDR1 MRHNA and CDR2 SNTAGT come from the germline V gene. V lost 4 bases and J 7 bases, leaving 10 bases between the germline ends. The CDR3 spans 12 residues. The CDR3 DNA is TGTGCCAGCAGTGGGGCAGGAGGTGGCTACACCTTC. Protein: CASSGAGGGYTF.

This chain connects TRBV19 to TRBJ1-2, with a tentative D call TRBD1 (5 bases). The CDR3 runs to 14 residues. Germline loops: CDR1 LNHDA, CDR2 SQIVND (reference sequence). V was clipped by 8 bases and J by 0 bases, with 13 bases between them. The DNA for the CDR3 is TGTGCCAGTTGGGCAGGGACCCCTAACTATGGCTACACCTTC. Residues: CASWAGTPNYGYTF.

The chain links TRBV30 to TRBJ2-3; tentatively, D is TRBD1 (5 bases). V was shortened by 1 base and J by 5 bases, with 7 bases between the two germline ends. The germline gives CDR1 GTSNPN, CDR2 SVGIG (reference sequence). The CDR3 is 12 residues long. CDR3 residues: CAWSGGGDTQYF. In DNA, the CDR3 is TGTGCCTGGAGTGGGGGCGGAGATACGCAGTATTTT.

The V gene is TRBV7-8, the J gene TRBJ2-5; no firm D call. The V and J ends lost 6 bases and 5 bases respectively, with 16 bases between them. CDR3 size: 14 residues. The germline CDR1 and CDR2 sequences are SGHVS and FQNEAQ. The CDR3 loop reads CASSSAWEPETQYF. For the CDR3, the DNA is TGTGCCAGCAGTTCAGCGTGGGAACCCGAGACCCAGTACTTC.

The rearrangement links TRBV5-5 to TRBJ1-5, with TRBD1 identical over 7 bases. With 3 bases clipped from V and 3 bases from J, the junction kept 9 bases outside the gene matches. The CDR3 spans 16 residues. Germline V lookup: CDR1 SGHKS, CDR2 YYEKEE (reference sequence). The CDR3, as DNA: TGTGCCAGCAGCTCTCAGTGGGACAGACTCAATCAGCCCCAGCATTTT. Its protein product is CASSSQWDRLNQPQHF.

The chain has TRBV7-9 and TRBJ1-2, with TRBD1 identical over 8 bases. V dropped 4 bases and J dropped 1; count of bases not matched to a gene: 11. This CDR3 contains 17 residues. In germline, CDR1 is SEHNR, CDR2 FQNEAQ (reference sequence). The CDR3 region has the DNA TGTGCCAGCAGCTCCTTCCGGGACAGGTCCCTTAACTATGGCTACACCTTC. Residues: CASSSFRDRSLNYGYTF.

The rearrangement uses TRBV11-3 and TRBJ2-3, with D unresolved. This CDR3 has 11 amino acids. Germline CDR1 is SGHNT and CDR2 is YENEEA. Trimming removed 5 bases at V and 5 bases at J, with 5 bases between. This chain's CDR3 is CASSPRDTQYF. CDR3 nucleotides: TGTGCCAGCAGCCCGAGAGATACGCAGTATTTT.

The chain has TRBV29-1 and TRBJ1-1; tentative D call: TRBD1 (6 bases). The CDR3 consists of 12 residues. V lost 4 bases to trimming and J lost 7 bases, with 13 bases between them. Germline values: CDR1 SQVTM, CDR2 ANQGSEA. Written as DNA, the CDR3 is TGCAGCGTTGGTGGGGACAAGATTGAAGCTTTCTTT. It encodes CSVGGDKIEAFF.

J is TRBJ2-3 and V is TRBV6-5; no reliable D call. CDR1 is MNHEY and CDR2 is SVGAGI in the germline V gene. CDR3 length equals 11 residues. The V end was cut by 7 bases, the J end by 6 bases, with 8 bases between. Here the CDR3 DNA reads TGTGCCAGCATTGACTCGGATACGCAGTATTTT. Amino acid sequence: CASIDSDTQYF.

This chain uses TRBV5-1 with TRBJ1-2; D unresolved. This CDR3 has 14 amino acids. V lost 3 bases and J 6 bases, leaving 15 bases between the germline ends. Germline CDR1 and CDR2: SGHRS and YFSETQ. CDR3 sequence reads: CASSSPPRTNGYTF. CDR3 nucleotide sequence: TGCGCCAGCAGCTCCCCCCCCAGAACTAATGGCTACACCTTC.

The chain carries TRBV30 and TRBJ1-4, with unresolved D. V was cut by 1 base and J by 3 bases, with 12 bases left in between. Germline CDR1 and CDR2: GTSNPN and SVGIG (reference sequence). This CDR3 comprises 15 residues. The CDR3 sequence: CAWSDTGSSNEKLFF. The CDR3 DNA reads TGTGCCTGGAGTGATACCGGGTCCTCTAATGAAAAACTGTTTTTT.

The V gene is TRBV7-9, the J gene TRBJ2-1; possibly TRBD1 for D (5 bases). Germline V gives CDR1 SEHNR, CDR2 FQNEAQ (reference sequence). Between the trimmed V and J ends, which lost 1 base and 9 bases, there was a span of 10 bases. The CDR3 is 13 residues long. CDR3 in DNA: TGTGCCAGCAGCTTAGATTGGGGCGGTGAGCAGTTCTTC. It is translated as CASSLDWGGEQFF.

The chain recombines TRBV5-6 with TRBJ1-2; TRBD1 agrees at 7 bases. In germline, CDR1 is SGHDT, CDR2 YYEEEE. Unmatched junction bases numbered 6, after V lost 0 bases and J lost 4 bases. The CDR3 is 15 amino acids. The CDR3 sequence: CASSLAAGGIYGYTF. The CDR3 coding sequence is TGTGCCAGCAGCTTGGCGGCAGGGGGGATCTATGGCTACACCTTC.

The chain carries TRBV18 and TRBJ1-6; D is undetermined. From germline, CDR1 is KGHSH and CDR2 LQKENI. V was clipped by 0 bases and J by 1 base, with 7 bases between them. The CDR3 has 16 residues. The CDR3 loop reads CASSPPGISYNSPLHF. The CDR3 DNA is TGTGCCAGCTCACCACCGGGAATTTCCTATAATTCACCCCTCCACTTT.

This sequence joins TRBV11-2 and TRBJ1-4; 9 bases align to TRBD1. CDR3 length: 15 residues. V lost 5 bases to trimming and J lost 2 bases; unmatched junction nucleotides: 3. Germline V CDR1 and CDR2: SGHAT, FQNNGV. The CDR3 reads CASSRTGGTNEKLFF. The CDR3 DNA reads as TGTGCCAGCAGCCGTACAGGGGGCACTAATGAAAAACTGTTTTTT.

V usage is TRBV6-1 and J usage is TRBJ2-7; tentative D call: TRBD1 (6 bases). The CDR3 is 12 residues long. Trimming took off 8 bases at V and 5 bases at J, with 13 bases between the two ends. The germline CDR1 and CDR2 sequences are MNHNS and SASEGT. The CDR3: CASEGERNEQYF. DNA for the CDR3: TGTGCCAGCGAGGGGGAGCGTAACGAGCAGTACTTC.

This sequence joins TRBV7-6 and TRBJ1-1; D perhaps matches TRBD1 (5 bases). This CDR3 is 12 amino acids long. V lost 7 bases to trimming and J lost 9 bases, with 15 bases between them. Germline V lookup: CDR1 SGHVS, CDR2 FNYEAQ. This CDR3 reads CASTDPVGQAFF. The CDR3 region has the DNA TGTGCCAGCACCGATCCTGTGGGGCAAGCTTTCTTT. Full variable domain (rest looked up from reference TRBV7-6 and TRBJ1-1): GAGVSQSPRYKVTKRGQDVALRCDPISGHVSLYWYRQALGQGPEFLTYFNYEAQQDKSGLPNDRFSAERPEGSISTLTIQRTEQRDSAMYRCASTDPVGQAFFGQGTRLTVV.

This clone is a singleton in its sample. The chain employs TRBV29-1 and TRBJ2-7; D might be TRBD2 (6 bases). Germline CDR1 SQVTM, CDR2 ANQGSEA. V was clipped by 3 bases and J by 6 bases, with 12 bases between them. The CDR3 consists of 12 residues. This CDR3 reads CSVERGRGEQYF. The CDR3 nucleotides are TGCAGCGTTGAGCGGGGAAGGGGCGAGCAGTACTTC.

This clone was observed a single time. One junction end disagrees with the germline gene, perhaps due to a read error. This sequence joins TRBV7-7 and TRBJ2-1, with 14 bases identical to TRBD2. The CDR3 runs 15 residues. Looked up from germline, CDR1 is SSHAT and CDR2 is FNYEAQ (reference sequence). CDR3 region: CASSMGLAGVNEQFF. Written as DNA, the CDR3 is TGTGCTAGCAGCATGGGACTAGCGGGAGTCAATGAGCAGTTCTTC. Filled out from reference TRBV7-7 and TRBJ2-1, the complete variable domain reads GAGVSQSPRYKVTKRGQDVTLRCDPISSHATLYWYQQALGQGPEFLTYFNYEAQPDKSGLPSDRFSAERPEGSISTLTIQRTEQRDSAMYRCASSMGLAGVNEQFFGPGTRLTVL.